A few counts support the clone carrying this TCR beta chain. These data belong to a study of T cells after yellow fever vaccination. TCRdb independently ran MiXCR on the 5' RACE reads; one entry per CDR3 protein. The sample holds a few hundred thousand distinct CDR3 sequences; 17% are singletons and the top ten take roughly 17%. Per germline, CDR1 DFQATT and CDR2 SNEGSKA (reference sequence). V was trimmed by 5 bases and J by 3 bases, leaving 5 bases between them. This CDR3 has 12 residues. The material sequenced was PBMCs, taken 5 days after the first yellow fever vaccination. The TCR originated in a man aged 18 to 30 who received the YFV17D yellow fever vaccine. This chain connects TRBV20-1 to TRBJ2-6, with unresolved D. The CDR3 DNA follows: TGCAGTGCTGTGGTTGGGGCCAACGTCCTGACTTTC. This gives the protein CSAVVGANVLTF.